This TCR beta chain is drawn from a study of regulatory T cells in long-lasting Graves disease. The wider study: Graves' patients who were just diagnosed had used antithyroid drugs for under 3 months. Study conclusions and caveats: Persistent disease showed a preference for TRBV28, TRBJ1-2 and TRBJ2-5. Only a small sample size was used, which may have cut accuracy. Persistent patients had a count of shared public clonotypes (approximately 2,700) that exceeded that of new patients (about 970).

CDR3 regions were amplified by Arm-PCR using iRepertoire HTBI primers to build TCR beta libraries. TCRdb called the multiplex PCR reads again in MiXCR, with one record for every CDR3 protein. The repertoire includes some 250,000 distinct CDR3 sequences, 20% of them detected once, and approximately 15% sits in the top ten. Regarding time point: newly diagnosed GD, antithyroid drugs for less than 3 months. Extracted RNA from PBMCs served as the source of the TCR library. Regarding this clonotype: The target antigen is unknown.

This CDR3 has 13 residues. CDR1 is SEHNR and CDR2 is FQNEAQ in the germline V gene (reference sequence). V dropped 5 bases and J dropped 2 bases, with 10 bases sitting between them. The TCR comes from a female donor with Graves disease. This sample comprised peripheral blood mononuclear cells (PBMCs), obtained at new diagnosis, from a patient treated with antithyroid drugs. The rearrangement uses TRBV7-9 and TRBJ2-7; possibly TRBD2 for D (6 bases). The CDR3 DNA reads as TGTGCCAGCAGCAGCGCGGGAACCTACGAGCAGTACTTC. This translates into CASSSAGTYEQYF.